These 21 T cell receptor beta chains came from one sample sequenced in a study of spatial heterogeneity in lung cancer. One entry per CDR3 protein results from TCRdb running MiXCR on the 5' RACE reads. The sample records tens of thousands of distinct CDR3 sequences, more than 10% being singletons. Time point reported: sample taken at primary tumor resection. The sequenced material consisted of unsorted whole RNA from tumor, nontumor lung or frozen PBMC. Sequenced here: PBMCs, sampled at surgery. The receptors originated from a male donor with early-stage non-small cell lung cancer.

CDR3 amino acids: CASSLFGGMGTGELFF. The CDR3 DNA is TGTGCCAGCAGCTTATTCGGTGGGATGGGTACCGGGGAGCTGTTTTTT. This chain uses TRBV7-3 with TRBJ2-2; no definite D call. Between the trimmed V and J ends, which lost 2 bases and 5 bases, there was a span of 15 bases. Germline values: CDR1 SGHTA, CDR2 FQGTGA. The length of the CDR3 is 16 residues.

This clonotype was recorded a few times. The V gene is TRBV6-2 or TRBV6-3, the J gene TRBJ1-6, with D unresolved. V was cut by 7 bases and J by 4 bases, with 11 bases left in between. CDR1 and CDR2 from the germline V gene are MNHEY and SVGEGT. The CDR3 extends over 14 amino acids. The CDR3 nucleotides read TGTGCCAGCAACTTGGACGGATATAATTCACCCCTCCACTTT. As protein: CASNLDGYNSPLHF.

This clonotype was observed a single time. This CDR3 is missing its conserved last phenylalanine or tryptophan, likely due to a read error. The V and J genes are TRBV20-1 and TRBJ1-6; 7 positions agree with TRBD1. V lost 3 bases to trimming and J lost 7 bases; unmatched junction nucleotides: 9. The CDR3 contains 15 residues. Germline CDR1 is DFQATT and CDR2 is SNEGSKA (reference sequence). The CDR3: CSASPSTGSNSPLHY. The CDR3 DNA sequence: TGCAGTGCTAGCCCCTCGACAGGGAGCAATTCACCCCTCCACTAT.

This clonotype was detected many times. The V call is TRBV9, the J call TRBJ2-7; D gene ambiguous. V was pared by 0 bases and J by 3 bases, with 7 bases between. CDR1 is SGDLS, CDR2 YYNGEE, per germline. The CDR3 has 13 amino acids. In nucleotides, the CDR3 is TGTGCCAGCAGCGTAGGGCCTAGCTACGAGCAGTACTTC. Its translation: CASSVGPSYEQYF.

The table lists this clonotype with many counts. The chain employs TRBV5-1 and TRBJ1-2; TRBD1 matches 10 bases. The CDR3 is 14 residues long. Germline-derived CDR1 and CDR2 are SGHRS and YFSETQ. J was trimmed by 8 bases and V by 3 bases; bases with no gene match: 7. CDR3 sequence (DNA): TGCGCCAGCAGCTCGGGACAGGGGACGGCAGGCTACACCTTC. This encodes CASSSGQGTAGYTF.

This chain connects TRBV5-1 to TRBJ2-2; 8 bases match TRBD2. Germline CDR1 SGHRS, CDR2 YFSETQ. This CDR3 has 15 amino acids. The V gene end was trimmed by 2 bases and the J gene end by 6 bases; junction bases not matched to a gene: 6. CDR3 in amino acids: CASSFGGRSPGELFF. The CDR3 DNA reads TGCGCCAGCAGCTTTGGCGGGAGGTCCCCCGGGGAGCTGTTTTTT.

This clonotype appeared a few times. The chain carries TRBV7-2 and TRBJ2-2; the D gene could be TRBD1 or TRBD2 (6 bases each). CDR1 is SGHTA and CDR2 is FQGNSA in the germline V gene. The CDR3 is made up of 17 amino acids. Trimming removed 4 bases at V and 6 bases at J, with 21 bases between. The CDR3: CASSSAGRGRNPGELFF. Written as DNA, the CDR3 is TGTGCCAGCAGCTCGGCGGGTCGGGGGCGGAATCCCGGGGAGCTGTTTTTT.

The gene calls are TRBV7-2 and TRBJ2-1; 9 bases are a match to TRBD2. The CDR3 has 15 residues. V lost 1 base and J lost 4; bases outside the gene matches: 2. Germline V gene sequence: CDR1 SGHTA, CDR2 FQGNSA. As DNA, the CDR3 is TGTGCCAGCAGCTTAGATCTAGCGGGGTACAATGAGCAGTTCTTC. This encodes CASSLDLAGYNEQFF. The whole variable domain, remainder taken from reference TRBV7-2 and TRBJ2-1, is GAGVSQSPSNKVTEKGKDVELRCDPISGHTALYWYRQSLGQGLEFLIYFQGNSAPDKSGLPSDRFSAERTGGSVSTLTIQRTQQEDSAVYLCASSLDLAGYNEQFFGPGTRLTVL.

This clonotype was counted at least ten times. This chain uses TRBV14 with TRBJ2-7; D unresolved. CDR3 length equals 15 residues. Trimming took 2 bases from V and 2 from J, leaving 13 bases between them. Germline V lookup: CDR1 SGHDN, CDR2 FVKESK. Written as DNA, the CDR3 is TGTGCCAGCAGCCAATTGTGGGGTCCTCCCTACGAGCAGTACTTC. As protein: CASSQLWGPPYEQYF.

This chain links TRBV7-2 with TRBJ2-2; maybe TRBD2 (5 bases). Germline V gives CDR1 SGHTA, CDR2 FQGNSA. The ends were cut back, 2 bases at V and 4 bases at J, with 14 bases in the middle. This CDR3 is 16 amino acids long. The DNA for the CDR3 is TGTGCCAGCAGCTTACAGGCTAGCCCCACCACCGGGGAGCTGTTTTTT. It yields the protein CASSLQASPTTGELFF.

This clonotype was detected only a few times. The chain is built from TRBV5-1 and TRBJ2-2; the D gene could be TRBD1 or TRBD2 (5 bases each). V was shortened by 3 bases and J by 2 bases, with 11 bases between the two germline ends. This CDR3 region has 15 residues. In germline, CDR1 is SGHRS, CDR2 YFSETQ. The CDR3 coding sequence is TGCGCCAGCAGCTCCCTGGGGGTTAACACCGGGGAGCTGTTTTTT. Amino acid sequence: CASSSLGVNTGELFF.

The CDR3 bases are TGTGCCAGCAGCAAATCAGGGGATAGCTCCTATAATTCACCCCTCCACTTT. This encodes CASSKSGDSSYNSPLHF. The genes are TRBV7-2 and TRBJ1-6; D might be TRBD1 (6 bases). CDR3 size: 17 residues. Germline V CDR1 and CDR2: SGHTA, FQGNSA. V lost 5 bases and J 0 bases, leaving 14 bases between the germline ends. Full variable domain (missing parts from reference TRBV7-2 and TRBJ1-6): GAGVSQSPSNKVTEKGKDVELRCDPISGHTALYWYRQSLGQGLEFLIYFQGNSAPDKSGLPSDRFSAERTGGSVSTLTIQRTQQEDSAVYLCASSKSGDSSYNSPLHFGNGTRLTVT.

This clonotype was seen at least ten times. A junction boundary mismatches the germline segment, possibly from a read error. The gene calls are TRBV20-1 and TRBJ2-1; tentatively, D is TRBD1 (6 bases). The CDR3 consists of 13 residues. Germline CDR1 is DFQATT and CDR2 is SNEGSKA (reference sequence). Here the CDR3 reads CSALQGTYDEQFF. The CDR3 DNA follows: TGCAGTGCGCTACAGGGCACCTACGATGAGCAGTTCTTC.

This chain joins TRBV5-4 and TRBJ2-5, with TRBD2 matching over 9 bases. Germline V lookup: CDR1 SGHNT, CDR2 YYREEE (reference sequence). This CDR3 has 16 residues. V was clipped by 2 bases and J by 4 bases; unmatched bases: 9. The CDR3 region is CASSFGTSPLGETQYF. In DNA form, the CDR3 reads TGTGCCAGCAGCTTTGGGACTAGCCCCCTGGGAGAGACCCAGTACTTC.

This CDR3 is CASSLRFNNEQFF. The CDR3 nucleotides are TGTGCCAGCAGCTTAAGGTTTAACAATGAGCAGTTCTTC. This chain links TRBV11-1 with TRBJ2-1; unclear D gene. CDR3 length: 13 residues. CDR1 and CDR2 from the germline V gene are SGHAT and FQDESV (reference sequence). Deletions cut 2 bases from V and 5 bases from J, with 7 bases between.

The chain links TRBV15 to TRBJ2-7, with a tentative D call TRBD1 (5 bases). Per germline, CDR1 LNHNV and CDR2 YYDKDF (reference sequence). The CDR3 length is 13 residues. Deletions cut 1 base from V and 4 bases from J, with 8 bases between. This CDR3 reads CATSRARDYEQYF. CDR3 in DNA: TGTGCCACCAGCAGAGCCAGGGATTACGAGCAGTACTTC.

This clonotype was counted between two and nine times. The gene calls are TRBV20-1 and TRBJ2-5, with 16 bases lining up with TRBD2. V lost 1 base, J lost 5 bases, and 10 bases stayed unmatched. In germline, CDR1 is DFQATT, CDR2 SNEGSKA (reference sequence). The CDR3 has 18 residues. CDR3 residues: CSARVAGTSGGAGETQYF. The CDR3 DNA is TGCAGTGCTAGAGTAGCCGGGACTAGCGGGGGGGCCGGGGAGACCCAGTACTTC.

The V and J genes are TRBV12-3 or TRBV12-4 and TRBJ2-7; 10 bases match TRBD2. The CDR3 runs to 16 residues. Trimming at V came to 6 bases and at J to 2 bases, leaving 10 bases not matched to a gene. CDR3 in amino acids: CASSPQGAGGPYEQYF. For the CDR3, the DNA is TGTGCCAGCAGCCCCCAAGGAGCGGGAGGGCCCTACGAGCAGTACTTC.

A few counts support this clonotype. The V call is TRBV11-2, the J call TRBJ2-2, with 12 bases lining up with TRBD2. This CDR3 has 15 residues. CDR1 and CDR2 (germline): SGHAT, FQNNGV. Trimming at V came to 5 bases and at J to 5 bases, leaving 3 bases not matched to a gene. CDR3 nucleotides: TGTGCCAGCAGCGCTACTAGCGGGGGGACCGGGGAGCTGTTTTTT. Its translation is CASSATSGGTGELFF.

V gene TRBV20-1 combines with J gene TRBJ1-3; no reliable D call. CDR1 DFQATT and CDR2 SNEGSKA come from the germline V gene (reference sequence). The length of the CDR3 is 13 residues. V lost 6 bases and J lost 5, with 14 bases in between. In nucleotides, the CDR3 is TGCAGTGCCAGTGCCACCGATCGAAACACCATATATTTT. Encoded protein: CSASATDRNTIYF.

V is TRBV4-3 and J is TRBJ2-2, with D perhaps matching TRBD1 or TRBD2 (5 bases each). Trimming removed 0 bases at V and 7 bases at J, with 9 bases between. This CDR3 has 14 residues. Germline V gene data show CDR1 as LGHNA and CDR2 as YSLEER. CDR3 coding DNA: TGCGCCAGCAGCCAAGATGGGGGTAGCGGGGAGCTGTTTTTT. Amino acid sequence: CASSQDGGSGELFF.